These 9 T cell receptor beta chains originate from one sample sequenced in a study of T cell responses to AZD1222 COVID-19 vaccine. The table came from immunoSEQ multiplex PCR; TCRdb's copy has only in-frame clones and leaves some out. The sample has about 92,000 clones, 65% to 90% seen once. Sequencing was performed on peripheral blood, taken on day 0 of AZD1222 vaccination. Receptor source: an adult in good health.

The chain carries TRBV5-1 and TRBJ2-7, with a possible D match to TRBD1 (5 bases). The V gene lost 2 bases and the J gene lost 5 bases, with 5 bases spanning the gap. This CDR3 is built from 11 residues. Germline CDR1 SGHRS, CDR2 YFSETQ. The CDR3 sequence: CASSFRDEQYF. The DNA for the CDR3 is TGCGCCAGCAGCTTCAGGGACGAGCAGTACTTC.

V usage is TRBV30 and J usage is TRBJ1-2; the D is unclear. The CDR3 covers 15 residues. Germline V CDR1 and CDR2: GTSNPN, SVGIG (reference sequence). V gave up 0 bases and J gave up 6 bases, with 17 bases separating them. CDR3 DNA sequence: TGTGCCTGGAGTGTAGGCGGTCCTTTGGTCCATGGCTACACCTTC. Translated, it gives CAWSVGGPLVHGYTF.

This chain links TRBV11-2 with TRBJ2-7; D remains ambiguous. Germline V gives CDR1 SGHAT, CDR2 FQNNGV. CDR3 size: 13 residues. V lost 2 bases to trimming and J lost 3 bases, with 8 bases between them. The DNA of the CDR3 is TGTGCCAGCAGCTTATACGGTGGCTACGAGCAGTACTTC. Amino acid sequence: CASSLYGGYEQYF.

The J gene is TRBJ1-3, the V gene TRBV25-1; 7 bases fit TRBD1. The germline V gene encodes CDR1 MGHDK and CDR2 SYGVNS. Trimming cost V 5 bases and J 3 bases; bases outside gene matches: 4. The CDR3 is 14 amino acids. DNA for the CDR3: TGTGCCAGCAGTAGGGACAGCCGTGGAAACACCATATATTTT. It is translated as CASSRDSRGNTIYF.

The genes are TRBV5-8 and TRBJ2-3; D is unclear. Germline CDR1 SGHTS, CDR2 YDEGEE. The CDR3 covers 12 residues. V was cut by 0 bases and J by 6 bases, with 5 bases left in between. The CDR3 sequence is CASSLVPDTQYF. CDR3 bases: TGTGCCAGCAGCTTGGTCCCGGATACGCAGTATTTT.

This clone was found once. The V and J genes are TRBV19 and TRBJ1-6, with D hard to call. Germline V CDR1 and CDR2: LNHDA, SQIVND (reference sequence). CDR3 length: 14 amino acids. V gave up 5 bases and J gave up 10 bases, with 15 bases separating them. In nucleotides, the CDR3 is TGTGCCAGTAGTCACATGGAGGGTGTGTCACCCCTCCACTTT. Translating gives CASSHMEGVSPLHF.

This clone was seen only once. Different DNA sequences within this sample yield the same CDR3. This chain connects TRBV30 to TRBJ2-7; possible D gene TRBD1, 5 bases. Per the germline V gene, CDR1 is GTSNPN and CDR2 is SVGIG (reference sequence). Trimming removed 3 bases at V and 3 bases at J, with 9 bases between. CDR3 length: 12 residues. The CDR3 DNA reads TGTGCCTGGAGCAGGGTGGACTACGAGCAGTACTTC. Protein: CAWSRVDYEQYF.

This clone was seen a single time. The chain combines TRBV9 with TRBJ2-2, with 11 bases lining up with TRBD2. The CDR3 runs 17 residues. Germline loops: CDR1 SGDLS, CDR2 YYNGEE. The junction had 6 bases not matched to a gene; V was cut back by 0 bases and J by 5 bases. The CDR3 sequence: CASSVGASGRITGELFF. CDR3 in DNA: TGTGCCAGCAGCGTAGGGGCTAGCGGGAGGATAACCGGGGAGCTGTTTTTT.

The chain has TRBV3-1 (or the pseudogene TRBV3-2) and TRBJ2-3; D remains unclear. The germline V and J ends were trimmed by 6 bases and 0 bases, with 1 base remaining between them. Germline lookup yields CDR1 LGHDT and CDR2 YNNKEL (reference sequence). This CDR3 has 11 residues. The CDR3 nucleotides read TGTGCCAGCAGAAGCACAGATACGCAGTATTTT. This translates into CASRSTDTQYF.